The 10 T cell receptor beta chains below were found in one sample sequenced in a study of T cell repertoires in cytomegalovirus infection. Via MiXCR, TCRdb re-called the reads, giving one row per CDR3 protein. This sample has approximately 600,000 distinct CDR3 sequences, with roughly 43% found just once. These receptors' targets are unknown. Sequenced here: cultured PBMCs, sampled from culture after CMV antigen stimulation. These TCRs come from a human donor in good health (CMV status not recorded). Some clones in this sample may be carry-over from other donors' samples.

This clonotype was seen only a few times. The chain joins TRBV7-2 to TRBJ2-3, with unresolved D. The CDR3 is made up of 13 amino acids. V lost 4 bases to trimming and J lost 4 bases, with 9 bases between them. The germline V gene encodes CDR1 SGHTA and CDR2 FQGNSA. CDR3 bases: TGTGCCAGCAGCTCCCTCGACGCAGATACGCAGTATTTT. Translated: CASSSLDADTQYF.

This clonotype was observed a few times. The CDR3 region has the DNA TGTGCCAGCAGTTCCCCGAGGACAGGGGTGAACGAGCAGTACTTC. It translates to CASSSPRTGVNEQYF. The chain combines TRBV6-5 with TRBJ2-7, with 9 nucleotides matching TRBD1. Germline values: CDR1 MNHEY, CDR2 SVGAGI. The CDR3 is made up of 15 amino acids. Trimming at V came to 4 bases and at J to 5 bases, leaving 9 bases not matched to a gene.

The chain couples TRBV7-9 to TRBJ2-1; tentative D call: TRBD1 (6 bases). Germline V gives CDR1 SEHNR, CDR2 FQNEAQ (reference sequence). The CDR3 sequence is 14 residues long. V was cut by 2 bases and J by 5 bases, with 10 bases left in between. For the CDR3, the DNA is TGTGCCAGCAGCTTATGGAGGACAGACAATGAGCAGTTCTTC. Translated: CASSLWRTDNEQFF.

The rearrangement links TRBV2 to TRBJ2-7; weak D call: TRBD1 (6 bases). CDR1 is SNHLY and CDR2 is FYNNEI in the germline V gene. The CDR3 covers 17 residues. V lost 6 bases and J lost 5, with 26 bases in between. DNA for the CDR3: TGTGCCAGCAGCCCCCCCGGAGGACTGGGGGACATCGACGAGCAGTACTTC. This gives the protein CASSPPGGLGDIDEQYF.

This clonotype appeared a few times. The J gene is TRBJ2-7, the V gene TRBV25-1; D is undetermined. The ends were cut back, 1 base at V and 3 bases at J, with 13 bases in the middle. Germline CDR1 MGHDK, CDR2 SYGVNS. The CDR3 consists of 15 residues. The CDR3 region is CASSESWARYYEQYF. CDR3 DNA: TGTGCCAGCAGTGAATCGTGGGCCCGGTACTACGAGCAGTACTTC.

J is TRBJ1-5 and V is TRBV7-2; D is unresolved. The CDR3 runs to 15 residues. Deletions cut 5 bases from V and 3 bases from J, with 14 bases between. CDR1 and CDR2 from the germline V gene are SGHTA and FQGNSA. The CDR3: CASSAWTGYNQPQHF. DNA of the CDR3: TGTGCCAGCAGCGCCTGGACCGGGTACAATCAGCCCCAGCATTTT.

The chain links TRBV27 to TRBJ2-3; D perhaps matches TRBD2 (5 bases). Germline V gives CDR1 MNHEY, CDR2 SMNVEV (reference sequence). The V gene lost 6 bases and the J gene lost 4 bases, with 14 bases spanning the gap. The CDR3 length is 14 residues. In nucleotides, the CDR3 is TGTGCCAGCAGATCGGACTTAGGCGCAGATACGCAGTATTTT. It is translated as CASRSDLGADTQYF.

This clonotype was picked up a small number of times. The chain links TRBV28 to TRBJ2-1; the D gene could be TRBD1 or TRBD2 (5 bases each). V was pared by 8 bases and J by 0 bases, with 23 bases between. The CDR3 sequence is 18 residues long. The germline CDR1 and CDR2 sequences are MDHEN and SYDVKM. The CDR3 DNA is TGTGCCAGCCCCCCGGAGAGGGACCCCTCAAGCTCCTACAATGAGCAGTTCTTC. Translation: CASPPERDPSSSYNEQFF.

The CDR3 loop is CASSPPLGLTEAFF. The CDR3 nucleotides are TGTGCCAGCAGTCCCCCACTAGGGTTAACTGAAGCTTTCTTT. The chain employs TRBV12-3 or TRBV12-4 and TRBJ1-1; D remains unclear. The CDR3 is 14 residues long. The V end was cut by 5 bases, the J end by 5 bases, with 15 bases between.

This clonotype was detected a few times. The V gene is TRBV4-1, the J gene TRBJ1-6; D is possibly TRBD1 (5 bases). This CDR3 has 14 residues. The germline V gene has CDR1 MGHRA and CDR2 YSYEKL. V was trimmed by 0 bases and J by 11 bases, leaving 11 bases between them. The CDR3 sequence: CASSQEGLGAPLHF. CDR3 nucleotide sequence: TGCGCCAGCAGCCAAGAAGGGTTGGGGGCACCCCTCCACTTT.